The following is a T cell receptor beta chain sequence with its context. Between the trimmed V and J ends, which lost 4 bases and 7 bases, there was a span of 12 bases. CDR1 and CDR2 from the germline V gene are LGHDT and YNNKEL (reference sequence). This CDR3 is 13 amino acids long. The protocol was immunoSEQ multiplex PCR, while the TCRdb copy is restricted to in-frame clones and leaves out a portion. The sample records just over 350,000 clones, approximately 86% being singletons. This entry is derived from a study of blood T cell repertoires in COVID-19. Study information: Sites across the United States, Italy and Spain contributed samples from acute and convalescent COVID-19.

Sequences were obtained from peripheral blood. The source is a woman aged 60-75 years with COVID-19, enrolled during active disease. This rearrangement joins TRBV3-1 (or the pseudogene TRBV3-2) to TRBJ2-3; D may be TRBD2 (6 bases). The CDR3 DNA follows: TGTGCCAGCAGCCGGCGGGACTTTTATACGCAGTATTTT. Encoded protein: CASSRRDFYTQYF.